This TCR beta chain was captured by sequencing in a study of shared clonotypes between healthy human individuals (dated by TCRdb to 2018 to 2021). Describing the broader study: The cohort comprised a couple of women and three men aged 18 to 49 years. Per donor, three plates each were used for CD4 naive and CD4 memory, two for CD8 naive, and one for CD8 memory. Blood TCR repertoires of 5 or 6 healthy adults were deeply sequenced to estimate repertoire size and the extent of clonotype sharing between individuals. To increase sequencing depth and limit assay-specific biases, TCR repertoire library preparation and sequencing were carried out by different laboratories using diverse techniques. Between about 0.8 and 9 billion PBMCs per donor were obtained by leukapheresis.

This clone was recorded at least ten times. Which antigen it targets is not known. Nothing much larger sits one base from this clone, and base qualities are not available. General study outcomes and caveats: Even with the large sequencing depth, rarefaction of the sorted-subset datasets indicated that sequencing was incomplete. Sampling was restricted to blood, and TCR repertoires in tissues likely differ from the TCR repertoires found in blood. Based on pairwise subsampling, the degree of clonotype sharing among donors was expected to be affected by sequencing depth. Estimated clonotype richness was generally larger for naive than for memory subsets. Compared with non-shared clonotypes, clonotypes shared by all four sorted-subset donors had higher generation probabilities. Because the study included a small number of donors, the genetic and exposure-history diversity represented was limited. Sharing across a few donors was observed for about 5% of naive CD4, around 3.5% of naive CD8, 2% to 2.5% of memory CD4, and approximately 0.41% of memory CD8 clonotypes.

As encoded in the germline V gene, CDR1 is LGHNA while CDR2 is YNFKEQ. V sheds 0 bases and J sheds 7 bases, leaving 12 bases between their ends. The CDR3 holds 14 amino acids from the cysteine to the phenylalanine. Of the read, only the CDR3 DNA is kept; its 42 bases are in frame from base 1. Donors were healthy HIV-negative adults with no recently reported acute infections or vaccinations. All donors were Caucasian adults living in Nashville, Tennessee, USA. Magnetic negative selection was used to enrich CD4+ T cells, after which naive cells were positively selected on CD45RA and the negative fraction became the memory subset. Blood was collected by leukapheresis, and PBMCs were isolated by Ficoll-Histopaque density gradient centrifugation and then cryopreserved in liquid nitrogen vapor phase. Analytical flow cytometry was used to check the purity and quantity of every magnetically sorted T cell population. Genomic DNA was isolated from each sorted fraction and quantified by UV absorbance on a Nanodrop 2000c.

Using the deep immunoSEQ assay, TCR CDR3 regions were amplified from genomic DNA by multiplex PCR. For each cell subset, the extracted genomic DNA was distributed evenly across all wells of several immunoSEQ 96-well plates, and each plate served as one replicate. For sorted subsets, each replicate PCR was loaded with 200 ng genomic DNA, equivalent to 32,000 or so T cell genomes. Purified libraries were quantified with a Qubit 3.0 fluorometer, sized on a Bioanalyzer 2100, and re-quantified with the KAPA Library Quantification kit. A separate single-read 150-cycle Illumina NextSeq 550 flow cell was used to sequence each immunoSEQ 96-well plate. On the authors' methods: The immunoSEQ output contained only junctional sequences without quality scores, so filtering could not match that applied to full-length reads. Sequences were annotated with PyIR, a Python wrapper for IgBLAST v1.9, using IMGT germline references to assign V/J genes and CDR3. Reads with weak V/J assignments (E-value above 1e-6), missing CDR3, stop codons, out-of-frame junctions, or ambiguous translated residues were removed. V3J clonotypes were defined as sequences sharing an identical inferred V gene, J gene, and CDR3 amino acid sequence. Percentage overlap between repertoires was calculated by dividing the number of shared unique clonotypes by the size of the smaller repertoire. RTK rarefaction, the Chao1 estimator, and Recon v2.1 estimates of unobserved clonotypes were used to assess repertoire richness. Generation probabilities for all TCRbeta clonotypes obtained by the gDNA method from a handful of donors were computed using OLGA. TCRdb mirrors the immuneACCESS table, restricted to in-frame sequences. Some clones are absent from its copies; in checked studies, under half trace to an unresolved V gene, and the reason for the others is unknown. The V and J calls and clone size were taken over from that table, and D and trimming were inferred from the DNA. The sample records about 660,000 clones, around 72% of which are singletons. The ten largest make up 1.7% of the sample.

This chain joins TRBV4-2 to TRBJ2-5; there is no confident call for the D gene. The TCR comes from a woman in her 30s in good health. Sequenced input: memory CD4+ T cells sorted from blood. This specimen's cell subset or site label, interpreted: CD45RA-negative fraction. At the DNA level, the sequence is TGTGCCAGCAGCCAAGATACGGCGCCCGGGACCCAGTACTTC. It is translated as CASSQDTAPGTQYF.